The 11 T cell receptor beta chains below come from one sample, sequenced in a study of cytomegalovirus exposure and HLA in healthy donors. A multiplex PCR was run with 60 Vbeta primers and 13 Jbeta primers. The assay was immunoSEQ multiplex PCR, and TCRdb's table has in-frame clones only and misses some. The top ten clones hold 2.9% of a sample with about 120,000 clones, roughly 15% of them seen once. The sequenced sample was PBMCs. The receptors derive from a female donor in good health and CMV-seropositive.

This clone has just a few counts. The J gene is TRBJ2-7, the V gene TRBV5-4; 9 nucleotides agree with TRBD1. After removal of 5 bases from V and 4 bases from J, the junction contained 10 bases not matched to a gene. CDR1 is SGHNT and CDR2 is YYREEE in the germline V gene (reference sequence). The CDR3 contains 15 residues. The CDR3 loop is CASRGPGQGAYEQYF. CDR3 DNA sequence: TGTGCCAGCAGGGGCCCGGGACAGGGTGCATACGAGCAGTACTTC.

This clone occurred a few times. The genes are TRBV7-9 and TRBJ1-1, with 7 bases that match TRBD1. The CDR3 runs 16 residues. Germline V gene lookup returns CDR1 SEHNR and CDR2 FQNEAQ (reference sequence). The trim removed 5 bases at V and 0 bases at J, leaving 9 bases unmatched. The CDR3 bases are TGTGCCAGCAGCCAGGGACAGCTTAGGATGAACACTGAAGCTTTCTTT. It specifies CASSQGQLRMNTEAFF.

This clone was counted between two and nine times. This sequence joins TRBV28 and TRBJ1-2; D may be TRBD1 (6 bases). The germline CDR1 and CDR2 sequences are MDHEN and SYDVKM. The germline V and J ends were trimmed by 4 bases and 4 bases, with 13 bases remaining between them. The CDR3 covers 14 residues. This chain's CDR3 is CASSSTGLGYGYTF. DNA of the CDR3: TGTGCCAGCAGTTCGACAGGCCTTGGCTATGGCTACACCTTC.

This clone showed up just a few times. The CDR3 sequence: CASSSPGQGNNEQFF. The CDR3 nucleotides read TGTGCCAGCAGCTCACCGGGACAGGGGAACAATGAGCAGTTCTTC. The chain employs TRBV5-6 and TRBJ2-1; TRBD1 aligns across 10 bases. This CDR3 has 15 residues. Looked up from germline, CDR1 is SGHDT and CDR2 is YYEEEE. V was pared by 3 bases and J by 5 bases, with 5 bases of the junction left unmatched. Full variable domain (rest looked up from reference TRBV5-6 and TRBJ2-1): DAGVTQSPTHLIKTRGQQVTLRCSPKSGHDTVSWYQQALGQGPQFIFQYYEEEERQRGNFPDRFSGHQFPNYSSELNVNALLLGDSALYLCASSSPGQGNNEQFFGPGTRLTVL.

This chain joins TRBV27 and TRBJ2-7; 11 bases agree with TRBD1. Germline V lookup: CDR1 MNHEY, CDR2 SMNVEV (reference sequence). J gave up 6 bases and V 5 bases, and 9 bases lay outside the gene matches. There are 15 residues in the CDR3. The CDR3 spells CASSPGQGDAVEQYF. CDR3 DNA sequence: TGTGCCAGCAGTCCGGGACAGGGGGATGCCGTCGAGCAGTACTTC.

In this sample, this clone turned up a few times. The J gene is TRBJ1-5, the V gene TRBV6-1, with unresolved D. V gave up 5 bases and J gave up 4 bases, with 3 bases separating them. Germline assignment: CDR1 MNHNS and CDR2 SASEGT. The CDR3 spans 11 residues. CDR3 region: CASSLNQPQHF. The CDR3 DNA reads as TGTGCCAGCAGTCTAAATCAGCCCCAGCATTTT.

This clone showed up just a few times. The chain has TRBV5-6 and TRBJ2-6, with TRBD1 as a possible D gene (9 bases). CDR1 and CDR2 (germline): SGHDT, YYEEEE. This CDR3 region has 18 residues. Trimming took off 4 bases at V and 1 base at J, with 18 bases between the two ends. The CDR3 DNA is TGTGCCAGCAGCCGGGGGGGGACAGGGCAATCTGGGGCCAACGTCCTGACTTTC. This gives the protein CASSRGGTGQSGANVLTF. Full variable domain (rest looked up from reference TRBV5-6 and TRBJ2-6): DAGVTQSPTHLIKTRGQQVTLRCSPKSGHDTVSWYQQALGQGPQFIFQYYEEEERQRGNFPDRFSGHQFPNYSSELNVNALLLGDSALYLCASSRGGTGQSGANVLTFGAGSRLTVL.

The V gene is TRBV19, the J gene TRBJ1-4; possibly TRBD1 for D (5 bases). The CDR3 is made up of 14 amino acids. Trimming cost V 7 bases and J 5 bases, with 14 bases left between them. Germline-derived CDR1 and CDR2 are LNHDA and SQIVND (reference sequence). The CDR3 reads CASTLSGENEKLFF. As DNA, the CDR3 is TGTGCCAGTACCTTATCGGGGGAAAATGAAAAACTGTTTTTT.

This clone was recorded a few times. The CDR3 nucleotides are TGTGCCAGCAGCTTGGAAAGGGCAGGGGAGTCTGAAGCTTTCTTT. Translating gives CASSLERAGESEAFF. The chain links TRBV5-4 to TRBJ1-1, with a tentative D call TRBD1 (6 bases). Germline-derived CDR1 and CDR2 are SGHNT and YYREEE (reference sequence). The CDR3 is made up of 15 amino acids. Deletions cut 0 bases from V and 6 bases from J, with 15 bases between.

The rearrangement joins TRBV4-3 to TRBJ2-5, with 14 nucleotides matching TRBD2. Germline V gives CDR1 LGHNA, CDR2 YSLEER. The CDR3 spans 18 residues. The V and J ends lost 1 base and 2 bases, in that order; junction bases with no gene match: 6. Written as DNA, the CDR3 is TGCGCCAGCAGCCAAGTCCCGACTAGCGGGAGGGGGCAAGAGACCCAGTACTTC. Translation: CASSQVPTSGRGQETQYF.

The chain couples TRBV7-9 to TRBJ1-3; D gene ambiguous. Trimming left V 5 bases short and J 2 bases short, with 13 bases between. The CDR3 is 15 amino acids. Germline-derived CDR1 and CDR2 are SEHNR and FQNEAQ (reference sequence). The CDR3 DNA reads TGTGCCAGCAGCCGCCCACGGGGAGCTGGAAACACCATATATTTT. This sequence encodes CASSRPRGAGNTIYF.